This TCR beta chain was profiled in a study of a mutant IDH1 vaccine in newly diagnosed glioma. Across the whole study: Patients came in for eight vaccinations, in weeks 1, 3, 5, 7, 11, 15, 19 and 23. Following radiotherapy alone, or alongside temozolomide cycles, vaccination was started after an interval of 4-6 weeks.

Points on this clone: Its antigen is not identified.

Time point here: week 11, during vaccination. With topical imiquimod, each dose of the vaccine consisted of 300 ug of mutant IDH1 20-mer peptide. The V gene's germline CDR1 is MGHRA and CDR2 YSYEKL. J gave up 6 bases and V 3 bases, and 5 bases lay outside the gene matches. This CDR3 is 15 amino acids long. The table came from immunoSEQ multiplex PCR; TCRdb's copy has only in-frame clones and leaves some out. The repertoire holds approximately 110,000 clones, with almost 90% as singletons. The clonotype comes from a woman aged 45-60 years with glioma. The chain carries TRBV4-1 and TRBJ2-1; 10 bases line up with TRBD2. The material sequenced was PBMCs, taken from a glioma patient whose treatment included an IDH1 peptide vaccine. The CDR3 here is CASSQNPSGSNEQFF. In nucleotides, the CDR3 is TGCGCCAGCAGCCAGAATCCTAGCGGGAGCAATGAGCAGTTCTTC.